The 15 T cell receptor beta chains listed next were all sequenced from one sample in a study of T cells in localized non-small cell lung cancer. The protocol was immunoSEQ multiplex PCR, while the TCRdb copy is restricted to in-frame clones and leaves out a portion. This repertoire shows about 70,000 clones, roughly nine tenths found once; its top ten account for 21%. Specimen: peripheral blood, collected before any cancer treatment. The receptors here all came from a male donor older than 55 with stage III squamous cell lung carcinoma.

The V and J genes are TRBV19 and TRBJ2-1; 11 bases fit TRBD2. CDR3 length: 18 residues. Germline loops: CDR1 LNHDA, CDR2 SQIVND (reference sequence). Unmatched junction bases numbered 7, after V lost 3 bases and J lost 0 bases. The CDR3: CASSITSGGHHSYNEQFF. The CDR3, as DNA: TGTGCCAGTAGTATCACTAGCGGGGGACACCACTCCTACAATGAGCAGTTCTTC.

V is TRBV21-1 and J is TRBJ1-4. TRBV21-1 is classified as a pseudogene. The CDR3 length is 15 residues. CDR3 in amino acids: CASSKDAVLREKLFF. The DNA for the CDR3 is TGTGCCAGCAGCAAAGACGCTGTACTAAGGGAAAAACTGTTTTTT.

This clone was counted between two and nine times. The gene calls are TRBV30 and TRBJ1-1; 9 positions match TRBD1. The CDR3 is made up of 13 amino acids. The germline V gene has CDR1 GTSNPN and CDR2 SVGIG (reference sequence). V lost 5 bases and J lost 1; bases outside the gene matches: 2. The CDR3 here is CAWGGQGNTEAFF. The CDR3 DNA is TGTGCCTGGGGGGGACAGGGGAACACTGAAGCTTTCTTT. The complete variable domain, with remaining parts taken from reference TRBV30 and TRBJ1-1, reads SQTIHQWPATLVQPVGSPLSLECTVEGTSNPNLYWYRQAAGRGLQLLFYSVGIGQISSEVPQNLSASRPQDRQFILSSKKLLLSDSGFYLCAWGGQGNTEAFFGQGTRLTVV.

The chain uses TRBV4-1 and TRBJ1-4, with TRBD1 identical over 8 bases. Trimming at V came to 3 bases and at J to 6 bases, leaving 15 bases not matched to a gene. Germline V gene data show CDR1 as MGHRA and CDR2 as YSYEKL. The CDR3 covers 18 residues. The CDR3 region has the DNA TGCGCCAGCAGCCAGTTGGGACAGGTTACTTTTGGCCATGAAAAACTGTTTTTT. Translation: CASSQLGQVTFGHEKLFF.

The rearrangement joins TRBV10-3 to TRBJ2-2; no clear D gene. The germline V and J ends were trimmed by 3 bases and 5 bases, with 7 bases remaining between them. The V gene's germline CDR1 is ENHRY and CDR2 SYGVKD. The CDR3 is made up of 13 amino acids. The CDR3 region has the DNA TGTGCCATCAGTGAATCTGGGACCGGGGAGCTGTTTTTT. It specifies CAISESGTGELFF.

The genes are TRBV12-2 and TRBJ1-5. TRBV12-2 is a known pseudogene. There are 14 residues in the CDR3. This chain's CDR3 is CASRLEQIGQPQHF. In DNA form, the CDR3 reads TGTGCAAGTCGCTTAGAGCAGATCGGGCAGCCCCAGCATTTT.

This chain connects TRBV7-2 to TRBJ1-6, with D possibly matching TRBD1 (6 bases). Trimming shortened V by 1 base and J by 11 bases, and 15 bases separated the two germline ends. This CDR3 region has 15 residues. CDR1 SGHTA and CDR2 FQGNSA come from the germline V gene. The CDR3 region has the DNA TGTGCCAGCAGCTTAGAGGGGCAGGGGACAACACCCCTCCACTTT. Its protein product is CASSLEGQGTTPLHF.

V gene TRBV6-5 combines with J gene TRBJ1-1; D possibly corresponds to TRBD1 (6 bases). Germline assignment: CDR1 MNHEY and CDR2 SVGAGI. V gave up 6 bases and J gave up 9 bases, with 23 bases separating them. The length of the CDR3 is 15 residues. The CDR3 is CASSDWDIGGVKAFF. The CDR3 DNA reads TGTGCCAGCAGCGATTGGGACATAGGTGGTGTAAAAGCTTTCTTT.

The count of this clone is one. V is TRBV19 and J is TRBJ2-2; D not resolved. From germline, CDR1 is LNHDA and CDR2 SQIVND (reference sequence). V lost 3 bases, J lost 5 bases, and 13 bases lay in between. The CDR3 runs 15 residues. The CDR3 reads CASSMQTGATGELFF. The CDR3 DNA follows: TGTGCCAGTAGTATGCAGACCGGCGCGACCGGGGAGCTGTTTTTT. Full variable domain (remainder filled in from reference TRBV19 and TRBJ2-2): DGGITQSPKYLFRKEGQNVTLSCEQNLNHDAMYWYRQDPGQGLRLIYYSQIVNDFQKGDIAEGYSVSREKKESFPLTVTSAQKNPTAFYLCASSMQTGATGELFFGEGSRLTVL.

This chain uses TRBV5-6 with TRBJ1-6; 7 bases align to TRBD1. V shed 5 bases and J 10 bases; nucleotides not matched to a gene: 12. Per germline, CDR1 SGHDT and CDR2 YYEEEE. This CDR3 comprises 15 residues. The CDR3 protein is CASSFDRNRGSPLHF. CDR3 DNA: TGTGCCAGCAGTTTCGACAGAAACAGGGGCTCACCCCTCCACTTT.

The chain has TRBV6-6 and TRBJ2-1; TRBD2 matches at 10 bases. CDR1 and CDR2 from the germline V gene are MNHNY and SVGAGI (reference sequence). V lost 5 bases, J lost 4 bases, and 5 bases stayed unmatched. There are 15 residues in the CDR3. The CDR3 region is CASSQAGGPYNEQFF. As DNA, the CDR3 is TGTGCCAGCAGTCAAGCGGGGGGGCCTTACAATGAGCAGTTCTTC.

The chain recombines TRBV28 with TRBJ2-1, with D perhaps TRBD1 (6 bases). Between the trimmed V and J ends, which lost 5 bases and 15 bases, there was a span of 17 bases. Germline-derived CDR1 and CDR2 are MDHEN and SYDVKM. The CDR3 runs to 12 residues. In nucleotides, the CDR3 is TGTGCCAGCAGTCTAAATACAGGGTCAAGGTTCTTC. It specifies CASSLNTGSRFF.

The chain has TRBV29-1 and TRBJ2-1; maybe TRBD1 (5 bases). This CDR3 region has 14 residues. CDR1 SQVTM and CDR2 ANQGSEA come from the germline V gene. Written as DNA, the CDR3 is TGCAGTGCAGGGCGTCCTCCCCCAAACAATGAGCAGTTCTTC. Protein: CSAGRPPPNNEQFF.

This chain joins TRBV7-6 and TRBJ2-5, with D unclear. Per the germline V gene, CDR1 is SGHVS and CDR2 is FNYEAQ. The CDR3 runs 15 residues. Between the trimmed V and J ends, which lost 1 base and 5 bases, there was a span of 14 bases. The CDR3 DNA is TGTGCCAGCAGCTTAGGCGGAAGTACGGGTGAGACCCAGTACTTC. Protein product: CASSLGGSTGETQYF.

Regarding this clone: Other DNA variants within this sample encode the same CDR3. The rearrangement links TRBV10-3 to TRBJ2-2; weak D call: TRBD1 (5 bases). The V gene lost 3 bases and the J gene lost 4 bases, with 12 bases spanning the gap. The CDR3 spans 15 residues. Germline lookup yields CDR1 ENHRY and CDR2 SYGVKD. This chain's CDR3 is CAISERGSPTGELFF. The CDR3 bases are TGTGCCATCAGTGAAAGGGGCTCTCCCACCGGGGAGCTGTTTTTT.